The T cell receptor (beta chain) described here comes from a study of T cell repertoires in cytomegalovirus infection. Looking at the study overall: CMV epitopes that were recently identified and HLA-C-restricted were used alongside well-studied HLA-B-restricted ones. Public TCR beta signatures marked donors with CMV infection and the matching HLA.

For this clonotype: The antigen remains undetermined.

The J segment lost 4 bases and the V segment lost 5 bases, leaving 7 bases of the junction unmatched. The CDR3 loop spans 14 amino acids. The V gene's germline CDR1 is MNHEY and CDR2 SVGEGT. Study observations and caveats: CMV carriers having the relevant HLA were flagged by cumulative public TCR beta family frequency. HLA-C-restricted TCR beta clonotypes specific for CMV led the ex vivo response.

TCRdb re-derived calls from the reads in MiXCR, one entry per CDR3 protein. The table lists about 700,000 distinct CDR3 sequences, 30% to 40% of them singletons. This TCR came from a human donor in good health (CMV status not recorded). Some clones in this sample may be carry-over from other donors' samples. The chain combines TRBV6-2 or TRBV6-3 with TRBJ1-1, with 7 bases fitting TRBD1. Source: cultured PBMCs, taken from culture after CMV antigen stimulation. CDR3 bases: TGTGCCAGCAGTACAACATCAGGGGGCACTGAAGCTTTCTTT. Translated, it gives CASSTTSGGTEAFF.